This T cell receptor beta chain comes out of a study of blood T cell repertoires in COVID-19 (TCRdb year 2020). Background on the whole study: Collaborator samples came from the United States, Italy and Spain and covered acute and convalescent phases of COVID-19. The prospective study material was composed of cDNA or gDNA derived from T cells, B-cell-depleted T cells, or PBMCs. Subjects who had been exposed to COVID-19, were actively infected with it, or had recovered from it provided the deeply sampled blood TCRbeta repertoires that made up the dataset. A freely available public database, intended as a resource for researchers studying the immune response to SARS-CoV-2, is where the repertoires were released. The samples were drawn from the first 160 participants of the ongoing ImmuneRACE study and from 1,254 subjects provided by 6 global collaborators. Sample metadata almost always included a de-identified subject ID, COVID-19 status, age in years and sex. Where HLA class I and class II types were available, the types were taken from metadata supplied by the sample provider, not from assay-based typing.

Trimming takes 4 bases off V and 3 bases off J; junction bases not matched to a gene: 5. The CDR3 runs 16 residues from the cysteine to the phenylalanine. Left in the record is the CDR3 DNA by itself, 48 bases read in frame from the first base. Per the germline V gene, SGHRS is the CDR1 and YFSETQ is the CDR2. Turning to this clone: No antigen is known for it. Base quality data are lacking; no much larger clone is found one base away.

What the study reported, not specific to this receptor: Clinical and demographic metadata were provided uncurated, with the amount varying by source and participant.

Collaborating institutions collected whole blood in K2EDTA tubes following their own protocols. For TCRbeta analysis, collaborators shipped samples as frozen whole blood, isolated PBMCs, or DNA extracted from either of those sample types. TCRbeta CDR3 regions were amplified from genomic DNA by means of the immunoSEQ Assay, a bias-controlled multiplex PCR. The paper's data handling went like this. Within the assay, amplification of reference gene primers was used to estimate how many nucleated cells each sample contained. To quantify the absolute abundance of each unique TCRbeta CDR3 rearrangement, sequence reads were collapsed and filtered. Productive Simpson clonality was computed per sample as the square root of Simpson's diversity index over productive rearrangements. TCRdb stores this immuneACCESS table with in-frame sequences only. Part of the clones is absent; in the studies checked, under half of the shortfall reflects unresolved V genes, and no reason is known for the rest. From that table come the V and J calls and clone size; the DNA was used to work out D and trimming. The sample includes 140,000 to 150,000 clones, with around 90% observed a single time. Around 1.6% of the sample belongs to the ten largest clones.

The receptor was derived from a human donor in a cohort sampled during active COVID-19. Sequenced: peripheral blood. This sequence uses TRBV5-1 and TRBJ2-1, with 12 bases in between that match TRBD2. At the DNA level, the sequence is TGCGCCAGCAGCCCCTCGACTAGCGGGGGCTACAATGAGCAGTTCTTC. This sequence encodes CASSPSTSGGYNEQFF.